A selection of T cell receptor beta chains follows, all from one sample in a study of CXCR3-negative and CXCR3-positive naive CD8 T cells. TCRdb re-called the 5' RACE reads; every CDR3 protein appears as one record, without DNA. Recorded for this sample: tens of thousands of distinct CDR3 sequences. The sample consisted of naive CXCR3+ CD8+ T cells from blood. These receptor sequences come from a human donor in good health. Some clones in this sample may be carry-over from other donors' samples. CDR3s include the opening cysteine and the closing phenylalanine or tryptophan. The order of the fields is V gene, J gene, CDR3 protein.

>TRBV7-9|TRBJ1-5
CASSLNGVWPQHF
>TRBV29-1|TRBJ2-3
CSVEADGQPLALDTQYF
>TRBV29-1|TRBJ2-2
CSALFGPGELFF
>TRBV7-6|TRBJ2-7
CASSLESVGPSTYEQYF
>TRBV29-1|TRBJ1-2
CSVPDRGSATF
>TRBV10-2|TRBJ2-7
CASGDGYEQYF
>TRBV7-8|TRBJ2-7
CASSLVWSGGNYEQYF
>TRBV12-3/TRBV12-4|TRBJ2-7
CASSETSPRDYEQYF
>TRBV5-1|TRBJ2-7
CASSLAQGTFGYEQYF
>TRBV7-9|TRBJ2-2
CASSLRGSTGELFF
>TRBV20-1|TRBJ2-7
CSASEREPHEQYF
>TRBV6-5|TRBJ1-1
CASSYVRGSMNTEAFF
>TRBV6-6|TRBJ2-5
CASNLLGQGQETQYF
>TRBV12-3/TRBV12-4|TRBJ1-1
CASSLYSEAFF
>TRBV7-6|TRBJ1-1
CASSLGVGQGNTEAFF
>TRBV20-1|TRBJ2-1
CSARGLAGGYEQFF
>TRBV2|TRBJ2-2
CASIQANTGELFF
>TRBV12-5|TRBJ2-5
CASGLVGTPIGETQYF
>TRBV6-6|TRBJ2-7
CASEGGGSYEQCF
>TRBV12-3/TRBV12-4|TRBJ2-3
CASSRGTADTQYF
>TRBV6-5|TRBJ2-3
CASSRKTGYADTQYF
>TRBV20-1|TRBJ2-3
CSAAETSTDTQYF
>TRBV7-8|TRBJ2-3
CASSHPLPADTQYF
>TRBV9|TRBJ2-1
CASSGHRDEQFF
>TRBV29-1|TRBJ2-7
CSAGDRINYEQYF